This record covers a single T cell receptor beta chain. No antigen is known for it. The entry originates in a study of T-cell reconstitution after alpha-beta-depleted transplantation in children. Study-wide points: Diversity of TCRbeta at day 60 was high in some patients, arising from surviving recipient T cells and thymic progenitors. One year post-transplant, T-cell counts and diversity were largely derived from T cells produced anew. Approximately two months post-transplant, alpha-beta T cells reportedly originated from several hundred expanded graft clones.

CDR1 and CDR2 (germline): MGHDK, SYGVNS. With 3 bases removed from V and 0 bases from J, the gap between germline ends came to 8 bases. The CDR3 is 14 amino acids. Unique molecular identifiers were incorporated when the TCRbeta library was constructed. TCRdb ran MiXCR on the PCR reads and lists one entry per CDR3 protein. The repertoire consists of around 500,000 distinct CDR3 sequences, with 20% to 25% occurring once and the leading ten covering around 14%. The J gene is TRBJ1-2, the V gene TRBV25-1, with no clear D. The starting material was PBMCs, mostly from graft donor cells, obtained 360 days after TCRalphabeta/CD19-depleted stem cell transplant. This receptor was taken from a boy younger than two who had a stem cell transplant for acute myeloid leukemia, so the T cells may come from the graft donor. CDR3 DNA sequence: TGTGCCAGCAGTGAGGGGTTCTCTAACTATGGCTACACCTTC. Protein product: CASSEGFSNYGYTF.